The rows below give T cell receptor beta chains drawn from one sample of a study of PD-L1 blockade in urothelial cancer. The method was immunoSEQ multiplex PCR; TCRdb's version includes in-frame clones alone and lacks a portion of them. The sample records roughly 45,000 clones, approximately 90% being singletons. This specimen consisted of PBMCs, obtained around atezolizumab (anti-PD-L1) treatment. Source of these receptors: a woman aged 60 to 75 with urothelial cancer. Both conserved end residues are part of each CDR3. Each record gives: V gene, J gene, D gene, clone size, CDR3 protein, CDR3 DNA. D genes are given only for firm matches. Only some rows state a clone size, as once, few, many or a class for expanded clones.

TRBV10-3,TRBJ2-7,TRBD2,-,CAISEGEGYEQYF,TGTGCCATCAGTGAGGGGGAGGGATACGAGCAGTACTTC
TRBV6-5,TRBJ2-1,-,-,CASSYWSGSNEQFF,TGTGCCAGCAGTTACTGGTCAGGGTCCAATGAGCAGTTCTTC
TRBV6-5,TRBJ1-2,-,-,CASGARNYGYTF,TGTGCCAGCGGGGCCCGTAACTATGGCTACACCTTC
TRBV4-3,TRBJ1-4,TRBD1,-,CASSQDWRGPNEKLFF,TGCGCCAGCAGCCAAGATTGGAGGGGGCCTAATGAAAAACTGTTTTTT
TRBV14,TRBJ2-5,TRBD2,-,CASSQIGGLAGETQYF,TGTGCCAGCAGCCAAATCGGTGGTCTAGCGGGGGAGACCCAGTACTTC
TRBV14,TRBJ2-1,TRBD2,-,CASSLPLGAGVGNEQFF,TGTGCCAGCAGCCTACCTCTGGGAGCGGGGGTAGGCAATGAGCAGTTCTTC
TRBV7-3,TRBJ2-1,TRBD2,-,CASRPAGLAGDEQFF,TGTGCCAGCAGGCCCGCGGGACTAGCGGGGGATGAGCAGTTCTTC
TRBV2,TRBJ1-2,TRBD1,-,CASSADREDGYTF,TGTGCCAGCAGCGCCGACAGGGAAGATGGCTACACCTTC
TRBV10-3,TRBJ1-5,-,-,CAIKDGGNQPQHF,TGTGCCATCAAGGATGGAGGCAATCAGCCCCAGCATTTT
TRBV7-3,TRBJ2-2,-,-,CASSSSKRYTGELFF,TGTGCCAGCAGCTCCTCTAAGCGGTACACCGGGGAGCTGTTTTTT
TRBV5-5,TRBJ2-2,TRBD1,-,CASSLDRGPRAGELFF,TGTGCCAGCAGCTTGGACAGGGGCCCCCGGGCCGGGGAGCTGTTTTTT
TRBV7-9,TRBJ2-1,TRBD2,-,CASSLAGLGVGEQFF,TGTGCCAGCAGCCTAGCGGGACTAGGTGTGGGTGAGCAGTTCTTC
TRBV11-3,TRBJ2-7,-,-,CASSLDREGYEQYF,TGTGCCAGCAGCTTGGACAGGGAGGGCTACGAGCAGTACTTC
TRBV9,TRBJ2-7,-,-,CASSVEGGLPYEQYF,TGTGCCAGCAGCGTAGAGGGAGGATTACCCTACGAGCAGTACTTC
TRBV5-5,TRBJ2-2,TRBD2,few,CASTPGPGLAVTGELFF,TGTGCCAGCACCCCCGGCCCGGGACTAGCGGTAACCGGGGAGCTGTTTTTT
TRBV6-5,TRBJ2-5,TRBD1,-,CASRTGMETQYF,TGTGCCAGCAGGACAGGGATGGAGACCCAGTACTTC
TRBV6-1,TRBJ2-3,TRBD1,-,CASSLDRVFTDTQYF,TGTGCCAGCAGTTTGGACAGGGTTTTCACAGATACGCAGTATTTT
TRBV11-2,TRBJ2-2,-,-,CASSFEFTGELFF,TGTGCCAGCAGCTTTGAGTTCACCGGGGAGCTGTTTTTT
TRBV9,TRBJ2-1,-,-,CASSVGDILHNEQFF,TGTGCCAGCAGCGTTGGGGACATCTTACACAATGAGCAGTTCTTC
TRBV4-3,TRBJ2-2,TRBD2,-,CASSQDLPASGYPGELFF,TGCGCCAGCAGCCAAGACCTCCCCGCTAGCGGGTATCCCGGGGAGCTGTTTTTT
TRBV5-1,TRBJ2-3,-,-,CASSERNTDTQYF,TGCGCCAGCAGCGAGAGAAACACAGATACGCAGTATTTT
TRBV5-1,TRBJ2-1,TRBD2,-,CASSLPGTSGSSEQFF,TGCGCCAGCAGCTTGCCCGGGACTAGCGGGAGCTCTGAGCAGTTCTTC
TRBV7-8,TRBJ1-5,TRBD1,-,CASSAPGQGRNQPQHF,TGTGCCAGCAGCGCCCCGGGACAGGGAAGGAATCAGCCCCAGCATTTT
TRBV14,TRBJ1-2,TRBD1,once,CASSQGRGEYGYTF,TGTGCCAGCAGCCAGGGCAGGGGGGAGTATGGCTACACCTTC
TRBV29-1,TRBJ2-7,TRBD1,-,CSARTGRHEQYF,TGCAGCGCCCGGACAGGGAGGCACGAGCAGTACTTC
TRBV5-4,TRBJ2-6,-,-,CASSLARSGANVLTF,TGTGCCAGCAGCTTGGCCAGATCTGGGGCCAACGTCCTGACTTTC
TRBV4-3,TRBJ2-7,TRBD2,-,CASSPSGTSASYEQYF,TGCGCCAGCAGCCCTTCCGGGACTAGCGCATCCTACGAGCAGTACTTC
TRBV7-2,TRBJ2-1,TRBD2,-,CASSSGLAWNEQFF,TGTGCCAGCAGCTCGGGACTAGCGTGGAATGAGCAGTTCTTC
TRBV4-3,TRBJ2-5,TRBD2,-,CASSQDHMSGGRGETQYF,TGCGCCAGCAGCCAAGATCATATGAGCGGGGGACGGGGAGAGACCCAGTACTTC
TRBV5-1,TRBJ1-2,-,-,CASSSLAGGRFGYTF,TGCGCCAGCAGCTCTTTAGCGGGGGGCCGTTTTGGCTACACCTTC
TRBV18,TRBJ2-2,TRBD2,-,CASSMTVEREGQSGELFF,TGTGCCAGCTCAATGACCGTGGAGCGGGAGGGCCAGTCCGGGGAGCTGTTTTTT
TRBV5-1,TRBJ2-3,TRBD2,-,CASSPTLAGEGDTQYF,TGCGCCAGCAGCCCGACCCTAGCGGGAGAGGGAGATACGCAGTATTTT
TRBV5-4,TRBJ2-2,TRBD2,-,CASSETSATGELFF,TGTGCCAGCAGCGAGACTAGCGCAACCGGGGAGCTGTTTTTT
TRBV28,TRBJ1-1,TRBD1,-,CASNYRQGWTEAFF,TGTGCCAGCAACTACAGACAGGGTTGGACTGAAGCTTTCTTT
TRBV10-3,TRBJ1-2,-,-,CAISATEQWSYGYTF,TGTGCCATCAGTGCGACAGAACAGTGGAGCTATGGCTACACCTTC
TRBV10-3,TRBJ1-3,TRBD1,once,CAISESPDRGGNTIYF,TGTGCCATCAGTGAGTCACCGGACAGGGGAGGAAACACCATATATTTT
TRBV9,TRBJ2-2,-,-,CASSVARIPGELFF,TGTGCCAGCAGCGTAGCCAGGATCCCCGGGGAGCTGTTTTTT
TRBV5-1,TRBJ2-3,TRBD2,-,CASSLAGASTDTQYF,TGCGCCAGCAGCTTAGCGGGAGCTAGCACAGATACGCAGTATTTT
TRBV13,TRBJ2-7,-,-,CASSPRGAHVLEQYF,TGTGCCAGCAGCCCACGGGGGGCCCACGTTTTAGAGCAGTACTTC
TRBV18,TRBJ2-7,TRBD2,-,CASSPGLAGSNEQYF,TGTGCCAGCTCACCAGGGCTAGCGGGGAGTAACGAGCAGTACTTC
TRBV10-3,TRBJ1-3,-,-,CAIRAGPGNTIYF,TGTGCCATCAGGGCAGGGCCTGGAAACACCATATATTTT
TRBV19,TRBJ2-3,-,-,CASSIVRDTQYF,TGTGCCAGTAGTATCGTTCGAGATACGCAGTATTTT
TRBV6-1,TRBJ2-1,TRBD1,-,CASNGQARLEQFF,TGTGCCAGCAATGGACAGGCGAGGTTGGAGCAGTTCTTC
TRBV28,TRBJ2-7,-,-,CASSFSYEQYF,TGTGCCAGCAGTTTTTCTTACGAGCAGTACTTC
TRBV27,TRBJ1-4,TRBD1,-,CASSIRQGAVTNEKLFF,TGTGCCAGCAGTATACGACAGGGGGCAGTAACTAATGAAAAACTGTTTTTT
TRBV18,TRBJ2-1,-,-,CASSPPTNEQFF,TGTGCCAGCTCACCCCCCACAAATGAGCAGTTCTTC
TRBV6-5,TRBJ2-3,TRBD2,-,CASSTAGTSADTQYF,TGTGCCAGCAGTACGGCCGGGACTAGTGCCGATACGCAGTATTTT
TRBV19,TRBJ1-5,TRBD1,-,CASSGTGGQPQHF,TGTGCCAGTAGTGGGACAGGGGGTCAGCCCCAGCATTTT
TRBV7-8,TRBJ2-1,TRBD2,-,CASSHTGTSGGGQFF,TGTGCCAGCAGCCACACCGGGACTAGCGGGGGGGGGCAGTTCTTC
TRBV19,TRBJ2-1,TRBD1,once,CASSIQGASYEQFF,TGTGCCAGTAGTATACAGGGGGCCTCTTACGAGCAGTTCTTC
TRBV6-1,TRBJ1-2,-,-,CASSDSGGYTF,TGTGCCAGCAGTGATTCGGGGGGCTACACCTTC
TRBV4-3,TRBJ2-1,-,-,CASSQDLGSRVYNEQFF,TGCGCCAGCAGCCAAGATCTTGGTAGCAGGGTCTACAATGAGCAGTTCTTC
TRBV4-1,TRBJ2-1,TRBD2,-,CASSQDLSREGVQFF,TGCGCCAGCAGCCAAGATCTTTCGAGGGAGGGCGTGCAGTTCTTC
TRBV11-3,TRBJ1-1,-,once,CASSLAGMNTEAFF,TGTGCCAGCAGCTTAGCAGGGATGAACACTGAAGCTTTCTTT
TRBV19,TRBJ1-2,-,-,CASSIAGYGYTF,TGTGCCAGTAGTATTGCCGGCTATGGCTACACCTTC
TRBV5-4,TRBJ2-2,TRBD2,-,CASSLSGRNTGELFF,TGTGCCAGCAGCCTTAGCGGGCGGAACACCGGGGAGCTGTTTTTT